The rows below give T cell receptor beta chains drawn from one sample of a study of blood T cell repertoires in COVID-19. The data were produced by immunoSEQ multiplex PCR, yet TCRdb's version contains in-frame clones alone and is incomplete. The sample gives roughly 36,000 clones, roughly nine tenths of which show up once; around 40% is in the top ten. The sequenced material came from peripheral blood. These receptors were collected from a man aged 55 to 69 with active or convalescent COVID-19. Each CDR3 is given without its conserved first and last residue. Each record gives: V gene, J gene, CDR3 protein.

V: TRBV10-3
J: TRBJ2-7
CDR3: AISMDRGPSYEQY

V: TRBV7-9
J: TRBJ1-1
CDR3: ASSQTRNTEAF

V: TRBV30
J: TRBJ2-1
CDR3: AWRLAGYNEQF

V: TRBV2
J: TRBJ1-2
CDR3: ASYSYGYT

V: TRBV6-5
J: TRBJ2-2
CDR3: ASRPAGGHTGELF

V: TRBV6-5
J: TRBJ1-3
CDR3: ASRIRQGWGNTIY

V: TRBV19
J: TRBJ1-3
CDR3: ASSEQGTGNTIY

V: TRBV19
J: TRBJ2-2
CDR3: ASSSWTGGGLAGKTGELF

V: TRBV12-5
J: TRBJ2-5
CDR3: ASGLAQGAETQY

V: TRBV6-6
J: TRBJ1-2
CDR3: ASSYSKGAPYGYT

V: TRBV3-1/TRBV3-2
J: TRBJ1-5
CDR3: ASSQKGGINQPQH

V: TRBV19
J: TRBJ1-5
CDR3: ASNRPGQTIYQPQH

V: TRBV5-1
J: TRBJ1-3
CDR3: ASSLEENSGNTIY

V: TRBV3-1/TRBV3-2
J: TRBJ2-7
CDR3: ASSLGQGSYEQY

V: TRBV6-5
J: TRBJ1-1
CDR3: ACRPRGSWSEAF

V: TRBV5-1
J: TRBJ2-7
CDR3: ASSPTGTYEQY

V: TRBV7-8
J: TRBJ2-3
CDR3: ASSPISRLAGPTDTQY

V: TRBV19
J: TRBJ1-5
CDR3: ASKGLGGARGQPQH

V: TRBV4-1
J: TRBJ1-1
CDR3: ASSLWGQKNTEAF

V: TRBV5-1
J: TRBJ1-6
CDR3: ASRAGSPSSYNSPLH

V: TRBV5-1
J: TRBJ1-6
CDR3: ASSLGTGPDNSPLH

V: TRBV10-3
J: TRBJ1-1
CDR3: AIISDKNTEAF

V: TRBV28
J: TRBJ1-2
CDR3: ASREQGWYGYT

V: TRBV2
J: TRBJ1-1
CDR3: ASSQGARGAEAF

V: TRBV6-5
J: TRBJ1-4
CDR3: ASSYSPGGLNEKLF

V: TRBV19
J: TRBJ2-2
CDR3: ASRKEQGIGELF

V: TRBV6-2/TRBV6-3
J: TRBJ1-5
CDR3: ASSYNLKQDFHSNQPQH

V: TRBV25-1
J: TRBJ2-7
CDR3: ASSESQALYEQY

V: TRBV19
J: TRBJ1-2
CDR3: ASSINSLYGYT

V: TRBV6-5
J: TRBJ2-1
CDR3: ASSSIGQGQF

V: TRBV2
J: TRBJ1-6
CDR3: ASRGTGNNSPLH

V: TRBV7-9
J: TRBJ1-5
CDR3: ASSSDGTGNQPQH

V: TRBV10-3
J: TRBJ2-5
CDR3: AISDPTTSGETQY

V: TRBV21-1
J: TRBJ1-4
CDR3: ARCPGGSEKLF

V: TRBV7-2
J: TRBJ2-1
CDR3: ASSGRGLAGSYNEQF

V: TRBV28
J: TRBJ1-2
CDR3: ASHANYGYT

V: TRBV2
J: TRBJ1-1
CDR3: ASSVGRDRGPWNTEAF

V: TRBV14
J: TRBJ1-2
CDR3: ASSDRVSHYFGYT

V: TRBV18
J: TRBJ2-5
CDR3: ASSPTGASETQY

V: TRBV4-1
J: TRBJ2-2
CDR3: ASSSKGLAGRRGDTGELF

V: TRBV9
J: TRBJ1-2
CDR3: ASSLGGGGYT

V: TRBV3-1/TRBV3-2
J: TRBJ1-2
CDR3: ASSNTGVSNYGYT

V: TRBV11-3
J: TRBJ2-2
CDR3: ASASGPHTGELF

V: TRBV7-9
J: TRBJ1-2
CDR3: ASSLGQALYGYT

V: TRBV27
J: TRBJ1-3
CDR3: ASSPGLTFSGNTIY